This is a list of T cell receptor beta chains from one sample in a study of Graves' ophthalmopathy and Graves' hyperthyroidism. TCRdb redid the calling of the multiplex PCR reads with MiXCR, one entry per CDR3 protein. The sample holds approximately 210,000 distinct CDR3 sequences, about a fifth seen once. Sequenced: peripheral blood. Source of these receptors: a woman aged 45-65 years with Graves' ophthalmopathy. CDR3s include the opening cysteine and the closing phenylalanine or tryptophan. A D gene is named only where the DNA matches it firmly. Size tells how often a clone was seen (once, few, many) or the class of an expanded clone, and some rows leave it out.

cdr3_aa: CSANRDRGVGSSYEQYF
cdr3_nt: TGCAGTGCTAACCGGGACAGGGGGGTCGGTAGCTCCTACGAGCAGTACTTC
d_call: TRBD1
v_call: TRBV20-1
clone_size: many
j_call: TRBJ2-7

cdr3_aa: CASSGTRQETQYF
cdr3_nt: TGTGCCAGCAGTGGGACACGACAAGAGACCCAGTACTTC
d_call: NA
v_call: TRBV9
clone_size: NA
j_call: TRBJ2-5

cdr3_aa: CASSSHLGGGGGYTF
cdr3_nt: TGTGCCAGCAGCTCCCATCTGGGGGGCGGCGGCGGCTACACCTTC
d_call: NA
v_call: TRBV7-6
clone_size: many
j_call: TRBJ1-2

cdr3_aa: CSAREDRPYGYTF
cdr3_nt: TGCAGTGCTAGGGAAGACCGACCTTATGGCTACACCTTC
d_call: NA
v_call: TRBV20-1
clone_size: many
j_call: TRBJ1-2

cdr3_aa: CASSPFLAGKGYEQYF
cdr3_nt: TGTGCCAGCAGCCCTTTCCTAGCGGGGAAGGGCTACGAGCAGTACTTC
d_call: TRBD2
v_call: TRBV12-3/TRBV12-4
clone_size: many
j_call: TRBJ2-7

cdr3_aa: CASSIISGVEAFF
cdr3_nt: TGTGCCAGCAGCATCATCTCAGGGGTTGAAGCTTTCTTT
d_call: NA
v_call: TRBV3-1
clone_size: many
j_call: TRBJ1-1

cdr3_aa: CASSVTRLKNIQYF
cdr3_nt: TGTGCCAGCAGCGTCACTAGACTCAAAAACATTCAGTACTTC
d_call: NA
v_call: TRBV2
clone_size: NA
j_call: TRBJ2-4

cdr3_aa: CTSSLARLNTGELFF
cdr3_nt: TGTACCAGCAGCTTAGCTCGGTTGAACACCGGGGAGCTGTTTTTT
d_call: NA
v_call: TRBV11-2
clone_size: NA
j_call: TRBJ2-2

cdr3_aa: CASSWSGSRTGELFF
cdr3_nt: TGTGCCAGCAGCTGGAGCGGGAGTCGGACCGGGGAGCTGTTTTTT
d_call: TRBD2
v_call: TRBV11-1
clone_size: NA
j_call: TRBJ2-2

cdr3_aa: CASSLVSGDNPSYEQYF
cdr3_nt: TGTGCCAGCAGCTTAGTTTCGGGGGATAACCCATCCTACGAGCAGTACTTC
d_call: NA
v_call: TRBV7-6
clone_size: NA
j_call: TRBJ2-7

cdr3_aa: CASSGQGGETQYF
cdr3_nt: TGTGCCAGTAGCGGACAGGGGGGGGAGACCCAGTACTTC
d_call: TRBD1
v_call: TRBV19
clone_size: many
j_call: TRBJ2-5

cdr3_aa: CASSLVSGDYEQYF
cdr3_nt: TGTGCCAGCTCCCTCGTTTCCGGGGACTACGAGCAGTACTTC
d_call: NA
v_call: TRBV5-5
clone_size: many
j_call: TRBJ2-7

cdr3_aa: CASSLAAGPRSYGYTF
cdr3_nt: TGCGCCAGCAGCTTGGCCGCGGGGCCTAGGTCGTATGGCTACACCTTC
d_call: NA
v_call: TRBV5-1
clone_size: many
j_call: TRBJ1-2

cdr3_aa: CASSKGQGDQPQHF
cdr3_nt: TGTGCCAGCAGTAAGGGACAGGGGGATCAGCCCCAGCATTTT
d_call: TRBD1
v_call: TRBV6-1
clone_size: many
j_call: TRBJ1-5

cdr3_aa: CASSQDRPAYNEQFF
cdr3_nt: TGCGCCAGCAGCCAAGATAGGCCGGCCTACAATGAGCAGTTCTTC
d_call: NA
v_call: TRBV4-1
clone_size: few
j_call: TRBJ2-1

cdr3_aa: CASSRGTLQTPQHF
cdr3_nt: TGTGCCAGCAGCCGAGGGACACTCCAGACGCCCCAGCATTTT
d_call: NA
v_call: TRBV7-8
clone_size: few
j_call: TRBJ1-5

cdr3_aa: CSANSGLAGGVLYKETQYF
cdr3_nt: TGCAGTGCTAACTCTGGACTAGCGGGAGGAGTGCTTTATAAAGAGACCCAGTACTTC
d_call: TRBD2
v_call: TRBV20-1
clone_size: few
j_call: TRBJ2-5

cdr3_aa: CASRMVQENTEAFF
cdr3_nt: TGTGCCAGCAGAATGGTACAGGAAAACACTGAAGCTTTCTTT
d_call: NA
v_call: TRBV28
clone_size: many
j_call: TRBJ1-1

cdr3_aa: CASSPTPLGNKNIQYF
cdr3_nt: TGTGCCAGCAGTCCAACCCCCCTGGGAAACAAAAACATTCAGTACTTC
d_call: NA
v_call: TRBV12-3/TRBV12-4
clone_size: NA
j_call: TRBJ2-4

cdr3_aa: CASSQYRVEETQYF
cdr3_nt: TGTGCCAGCAGCCAGTACAGGGTGGAAGAGACCCAGTACTTC
d_call: NA
v_call: TRBV5-4
clone_size: few
j_call: TRBJ2-5

cdr3_aa: CASGPEPGAVGELFF
cdr3_nt: TGTGCTAGTGGCCCCGAGCCGGGGGCTGTCGGGGAGCTGTTTTTT
d_call: NA
v_call: TRBV12-5
clone_size: NA
j_call: TRBJ2-2

cdr3_aa: CASSPTTGELFF
cdr3_nt: TGTGCCAGCAGTCCTACAACCGGGGAGCTGTTTTTT
d_call: NA
v_call: TRBV12-3/TRBV12-4
clone_size: many
j_call: TRBJ2-2

cdr3_aa: CASSGPGGAGETQYF
cdr3_nt: TGTGCCAGCAGTGGGCCAGGGGGCGCGGGGGAGACCCAGTACTTC
d_call: TRBD1
v_call: TRBV28
clone_size: many
j_call: TRBJ2-5

cdr3_aa: CASSLALLARETQYF
cdr3_nt: TGTGCCAGCAGCTTAGCGCTACTAGCTAGAGAGACCCAGTACTTC
d_call: NA
v_call: TRBV7-2
clone_size: few
j_call: TRBJ2-5

cdr3_aa: CASASTSGTSYEQYF
cdr3_nt: TGTGCCAGCGCCTCGACTAGCGGGACATCCTACGAGCAGTACTTC
d_call: TRBD2
v_call: TRBV2
clone_size: NA
j_call: TRBJ2-7

cdr3_aa: CASSLRQGAKQPQHF
cdr3_nt: TGTGCCAGCAGTTTGAGACAGGGGGCAAAACAGCCCCAGCATTTT
d_call: TRBD1
v_call: TRBV12-3/TRBV12-4
clone_size: many
j_call: TRBJ1-5

cdr3_aa: CASSLGTSGEQYF
cdr3_nt: TGTGCCAGCAGTTTAGGGACTAGCGGCGAGCAGTACTTC
d_call: TRBD2
v_call: TRBV28
clone_size: NA
j_call: TRBJ2-7

cdr3_aa: CSVEHRYGYTF
cdr3_nt: TGCAGCGTTGAACATCGGTATGGCTACACCTTC
d_call: NA
v_call: TRBV29-1
clone_size: many
j_call: TRBJ1-2

cdr3_aa: CASSQDLGPQHF
cdr3_nt: TGTGCCAGCAGCCAAGATCTAGGGCCCCAGCATTTT
d_call: NA
v_call: TRBV3-1
clone_size: NA
j_call: TRBJ1-5

cdr3_aa: CSVNGLGAYVLTF
cdr3_nt: TGCAGCGTGAACGGCCTAGGGGCCTACGTCCTGACTTTC
d_call: NA
v_call: TRBV29-1
clone_size: few
j_call: TRBJ2-6

cdr3_aa: CASSPTSARPKETQYF
cdr3_nt: TGTGCCAGCTCACCGACTAGCGCCAGGCCCAAAGAGACCCAGTACTTC
d_call: TRBD2
v_call: TRBV18
clone_size: many
j_call: TRBJ2-5

cdr3_aa: CASSPDREVEAFF
cdr3_nt: TGTGCCAGCAGCCCCGACAGGGAAGTTGAAGCTTTCTTT
d_call: TRBD1
v_call: TRBV5-6
clone_size: few
j_call: TRBJ1-1